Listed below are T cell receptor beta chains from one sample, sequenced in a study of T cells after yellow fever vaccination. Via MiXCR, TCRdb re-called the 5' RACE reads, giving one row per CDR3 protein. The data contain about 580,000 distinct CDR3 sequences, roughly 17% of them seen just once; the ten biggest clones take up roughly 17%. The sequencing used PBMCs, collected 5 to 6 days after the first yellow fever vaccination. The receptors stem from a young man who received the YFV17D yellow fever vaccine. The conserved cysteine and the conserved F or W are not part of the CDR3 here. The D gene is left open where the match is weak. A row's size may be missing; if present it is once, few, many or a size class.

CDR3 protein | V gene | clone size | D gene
ASSSPTATQH | TRBV28 | many | -
ASSYTDRGLSYT | TRBV7-2 | many | TRBD1
ASSVGTGLNQPQH | TRBV9 | few | TRBD1
ASSQAYGRSRATNEKLF | TRBV14 | many | -
ASSPVGANFQETQY | TRBV7-9 | few | -
ASSHRSGGAGGNEQF | TRBV14 | few | TRBD2
ASSQFPGQGNTGELF | TRBV5-1 | - | TRBD1
ASSLQGSQPQH | TRBV12-3/TRBV12-4 | - | -
ASSYRTGAVSYNEQF | TRBV6-2/TRBV6-3 | - | TRBD1
ASSLGTGSSYYNEQF | TRBV11-3 | few | TRBD1
SAREGGITGELF | TRBV20-1 | few | TRBD2
SAPSLAGGQNEQF | TRBV20-1 | - | TRBD2
ASSLTATTYSSGANVLT | TRBV7-3 | few | -
ASSEAWARQGAAGELF | TRBV6-1 | - | TRBD1
ASSPLASGGNEQF | TRBV18 | - | TRBD2
SVGKSSGAYEQY | TRBV29-1 | - | -
ASSLQGPSGANVLT | TRBV7-2 | many | -
ACLAAYNEQF | TRBV30 | few | -
ASSQAVGAQHEQY | TRBV4-1 | - | -
SARGFNRGGFNEKLF | TRBV20-1 | - | TRBD1
SARDESGAAETQY | TRBV20-1 | - | TRBD2
ASSRLAGVSDEQF | TRBV2 | few | TRBD2
ASSHSQQGNTEAF | TRBV4-1 | few | -
ASSQWLAGGETQY | TRBV6-2/TRBV6-3 | few | TRBD2